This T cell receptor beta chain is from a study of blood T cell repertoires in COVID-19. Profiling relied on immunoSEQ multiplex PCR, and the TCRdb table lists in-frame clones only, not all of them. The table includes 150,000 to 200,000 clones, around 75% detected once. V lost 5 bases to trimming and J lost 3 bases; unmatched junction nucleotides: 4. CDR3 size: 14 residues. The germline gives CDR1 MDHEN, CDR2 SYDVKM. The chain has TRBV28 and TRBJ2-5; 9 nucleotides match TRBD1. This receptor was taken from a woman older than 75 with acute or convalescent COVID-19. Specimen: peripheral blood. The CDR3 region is CASSNRDREETQYF. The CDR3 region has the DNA TGTGCCAGCAGTAACCGGGACAGGGAAGAGACCCAGTACTTC.